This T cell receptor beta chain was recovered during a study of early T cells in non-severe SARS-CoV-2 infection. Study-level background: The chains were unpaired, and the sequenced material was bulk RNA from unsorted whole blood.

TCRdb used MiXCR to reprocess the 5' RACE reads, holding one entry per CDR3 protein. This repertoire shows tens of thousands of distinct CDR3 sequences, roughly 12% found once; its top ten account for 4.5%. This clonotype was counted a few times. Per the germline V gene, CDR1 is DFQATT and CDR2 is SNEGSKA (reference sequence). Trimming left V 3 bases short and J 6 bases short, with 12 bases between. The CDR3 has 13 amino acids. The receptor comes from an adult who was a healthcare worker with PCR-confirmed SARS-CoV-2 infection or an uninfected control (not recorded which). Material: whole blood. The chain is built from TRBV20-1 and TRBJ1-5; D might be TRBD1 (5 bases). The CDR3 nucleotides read TGCAGTGCTAGTTTAGCAGGGACTCAGCCCCAGCATTTT. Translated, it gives CSASLAGTQPQHF.